This entry is about one TCR beta chain. Many counts were recorded for this clone. Its binding antigen is unknown. The junction departs from germline at one end; a sequencing error may be responsible. Read data end 3 residues before the CDR3 end; the end is taken from the germline J gene. These data belong to a study of T cell clonality in common variable immunodeficiency (dated by TCRdb to about 2015). Here is what the overall study found, with its caveats: It was noted by the authors that sequencing of the repertoires of T cell subpopulations would be needed to clarify the cause of the increased clonality in CVID. Compared with healthy controls, CVID subjects showed increased TCRbeta clonality (t-test p = 0.018), a feature most characteristic of about a third of subjects. CVID subjects shared fewer TCRbeta clones with each other than healthy controls did (p < 0.0001). Fewer deletions and N-nucleotide insertions were reportedly observed in CVID TCRbeta sequences, and highly modified clones with 13 or more V deletions were reportedly absent from CVID TCRbeta sequences. Patient heterogeneity within the CVID cohort put limits on correlating repertoire features with clinical complications. Even though DNA input was equal, the average per sample came to 80,000 to 100,000 unique sequences for controls compared with approximately 29,000 for CVID samples.

For sequencing, equivalent amounts of genomic DNA were input from CVID and control samples. For every sample, a 60 bp segment covering the rearranged TCRbeta CDR3 region was amplified and then sequenced. The immunoSEQ assay, a bias-corrected multiplex PCR combined with high-throughput sequencing, was used to amplify TCRbeta. Regarding the original processing steps: Every unique nucleotide sequence counted as a clone and was annotated with V, D and J genes, copy number and frequency. Sequences were labeled productive if in frame, and non-productive if out of frame or containing stop codons. As previously described, clonality was computed from Shannon's entropy. Mean CDR3 Kyte-Doolittle hydropathy was derived from the predicted amino acid sequences of productive clones. The R hclust function was used to hierarchically cluster scaled V gene usage with Manhattan distance and complete linkage. Clone sharing by CDR3 amino acid sequence was assessed by resampling 12 repertoires per group over 100 rounds. The repertoires were searched for 70 published EBV-specific TCRbeta sequences and nearly 250 published CMV-specific TCRbeta sequences. A couple of CVID samples yielding fewer than 10,000 sequences were excluded from analysis, leaving over 35 CVID repertoires. This is the immuneACCESS table as TCRdb keeps it, with only in-frame sequences that have V and J called. A part of the clones is gone; compared with another copy, unresolved V genes explain less than half, and the rest is unexplained. V and J calls and clone size come straight from that table; D and trimming were deduced from the DNA. For this sample, approximately 40,000 clones appear and none is a singleton. The ten largest make up about 10% of the sample.

The germline V gene gives CDR1 as LGHNA and CDR2 as YNFKEQ. From its cysteine to its phenylalanine, the CDR3 spans 15 amino acids. The CDR3 was read in part: 36 bases, with the frame set at base 1. Most CVID patients and most healthy controls were of Caucasian heritage. Heparinized peripheral whole blood samples of roughly 5 to 8.5 ml were obtained from each donor. Genomic DNA from adults with common variable immune deficiency (CVID) and from healthy adult controls was used for sequencing of TCRbeta CDR3 repertoires. A total of about 22 healthy adult volunteers (around 12 female and roughly ten male; age range about 20 to 75 years, mean age about 35) were included in the control group. Diluted blood was subjected to density centrifugation over Hypaque 1077 or Ficoll-Paque for isolation of peripheral blood mononuclear cells. Unsorted mononuclear cells served as the source of genomic DNA, which was extracted either by Qiagen column purification or by a centrifugation-based method.

The TCR sequence derives from a person aged 18 to 70 in good health. Material: peripheral blood mononuclear cells. The chain uses TRBV4-2 and TRBJ2-2; TRBD1 is a possible D gene, resting on 6 matching bases. The DNA read from the CDR3 is TGCGCCAGCAGCCAAGGGACAAACTACGCCGGGGAG. Its protein is CASSQGTNYAGE. The whole CDR3 protein reads CASSQGTNYAGELFF.